This TCR beta chain originates from a study of blood T cell repertoires in COVID-19. Whole-study context: Acute and convalescent COVID-19 specimens originated in the United States, Italy and Spain. T cells, B-cell-depleted T cells, or PBMCs provided the cDNA or gDNA that served as material.

V dropped 5 bases and J dropped 13 bases, with 17 bases sitting between them. Germline V gene lookup returns CDR1 MNHEY and CDR2 SMNVEV (reference sequence). The CDR3 spans 12 residues. Study processing details: Reference gene primers were amplified, and this amplification served to estimate nucleated cell counts. The protocol was immunoSEQ multiplex PCR, while the TCRdb copy is restricted to in-frame clones and leaves out a portion. The DNA gave D and trimming, while V, J and clone size come from that table. Of fewer than 100,000 clones in the sample, more than 80% are singletons; the top ten hold approximately 0.74%.

V and J are TRBV27 and TRBJ1-2; possibly TRBD1 for D (5 bases). This TCR derives from an elderly woman with acute or convalescent COVID-19. Sequencing used peripheral blood. The chain's CDR3 is CASSLAGGMLTF. The CDR3 DNA reads as TGTGCCAGCAGTCTTGCCGGGGGGATGCTCACCTTC.